In its sample, the clone carrying this T cell receptor beta chain was seen a few times. Its antigen remains unknown. This sample was included in a study of blood T cells in healthy people across ages. Findings and limits, study-wide: Across samples, TCR beta diversity tracked strongly with naive T cell percentage. Higher diversity, along with more naive CD4+ cells, distinguished long-lived donors from aged donors.

CDR1 MNHEY and CDR2 SVGAGI come from the germline V gene. Trimming took 2 bases from V and 0 from J, leaving 16 bases between them. This CDR3 is 17 amino acids long. The second PCR ran about 6 to 12 cycles with a sample-barcoded 5' primer and J-beta primers. TCRdb re-called the 5' RACE reads through MiXCR, storing one row per CDR3 protein. The data hold approximately 780,000 distinct CDR3 sequences, with roughly 25% observed a single time. The same data also contributed to another study, on T cells of mothers and their children. That paper states: cDNA was made from all extracted RNA, around 1.5 ug per 15 ul.

The sample taken for sequencing was blood. This sequence joins TRBV6-5 and TRBJ1-2, with D perhaps TRBD1 (5 bases). This clonotype was sampled from a boy younger than 18 in good health. In nucleotides, the CDR3 is TGTGCCAGCAGTTACCCCCGAGAGGGGTCCGCTAACTATGGCTACACCTTC. It is translated as CASSYPREGSANYGYTF.